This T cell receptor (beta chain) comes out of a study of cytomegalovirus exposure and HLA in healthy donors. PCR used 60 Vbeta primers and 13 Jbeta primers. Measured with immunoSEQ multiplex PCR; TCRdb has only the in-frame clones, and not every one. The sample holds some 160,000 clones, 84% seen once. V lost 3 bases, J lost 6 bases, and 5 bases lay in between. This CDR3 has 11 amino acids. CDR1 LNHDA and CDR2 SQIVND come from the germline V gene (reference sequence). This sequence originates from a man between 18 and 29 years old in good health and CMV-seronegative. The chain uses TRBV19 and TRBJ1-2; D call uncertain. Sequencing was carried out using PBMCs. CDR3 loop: CASSMTDGYTF. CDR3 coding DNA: TGTGCCAGTAGTATGACTGATGGCTACACCTTC.